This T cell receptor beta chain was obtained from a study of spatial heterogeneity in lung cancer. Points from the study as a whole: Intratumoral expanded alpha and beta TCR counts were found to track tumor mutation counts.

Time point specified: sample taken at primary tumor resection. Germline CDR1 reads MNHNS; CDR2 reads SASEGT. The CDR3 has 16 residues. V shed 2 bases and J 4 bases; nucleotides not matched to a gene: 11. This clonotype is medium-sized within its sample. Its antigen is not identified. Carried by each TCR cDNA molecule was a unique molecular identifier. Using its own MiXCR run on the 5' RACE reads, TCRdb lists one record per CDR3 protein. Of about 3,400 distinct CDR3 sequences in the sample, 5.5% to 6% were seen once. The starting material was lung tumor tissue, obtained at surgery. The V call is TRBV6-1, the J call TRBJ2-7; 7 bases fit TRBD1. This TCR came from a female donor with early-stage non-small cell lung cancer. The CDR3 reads CASSEMLAGGIYEQYF. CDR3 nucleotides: TGTGCCAGCAGTGAAATGTTGGCAGGGGGTATTTACGAGCAGTACTTC.